The 19 T cell receptor beta chains reported below all come from one sample, sequenced in a study of a mutant IDH1 vaccine in newly diagnosed glioma. Time point noted: week 35, safety follow-up. Vaccinated patients received 300 ug of mutant IDH1 20-mer peptide per dose, with topical imiquimod. These receptors have no identified antigens. Clones were read by immunoSEQ multiplex PCR, and TCRdb kept only the in-frame ones, dropping some. The repertoire consists of some 66,000 clones, with around 80% occurring once and the leading ten covering about 4.6%. The specimen was PBMCs, collected from a glioma patient whose treatment included an IDH1 peptide vaccine. The receptors come from a man younger than 45 with glioma.

The rearrangement links TRBV11-2 to TRBJ1-1, with TRBD1 identical over 11 bases. The germline V gene has CDR1 SGHAT and CDR2 FQNNGV. J gave up 3 bases and V 4 bases, and 1 base lay outside the gene matches. This CDR3 region has 14 residues. The CDR3 nucleotides read TGTGCCAGCAGCTCGGGACAGGGGGACACTGAAGCTTTCTTT. Its protein is CASSSGQGDTEAFF.

Here the CDR3 DNA reads TGTGCCAGCACCGAGCACCAGGGGGAGTGGGGTTATAATTCACCCCTCCACTTT. Translating it yields CASTEHQGEWGYNSPLHF. The chain is built from TRBV5-6 and TRBJ1-6; the match to TRBD1 covers 7 bases. There are 18 residues in the CDR3. Trimming at V came to 6 bases and at J to 4 bases, leaving 16 bases not matched to a gene. CDR1 is SGHDT, CDR2 YYEEEE, per germline.

This sequence joins TRBV19 and TRBJ2-7; 9 bases are shared with TRBD1. J gave up 4 bases and V 0 bases, and 10 bases lay outside the gene matches. This CDR3 contains 17 residues. The germline V gene encodes CDR1 LNHDA and CDR2 SQIVND (reference sequence). CDR3 DNA sequence: TGTGCCAGTAGTATAGAGGGAGCGACAGGGGGTCCTTACGAGCAGTACTTC. Its protein product is CASSIEGATGGPYEQYF.

J is TRBJ2-5 and V is TRBV15; 9 bases line up with TRBD2. V lost 6 bases, J lost 3 bases, and 5 bases stayed unmatched. From germline, CDR1 is LNHNV and CDR2 YYDKDF (reference sequence). CDR3 length equals 14 residues. CDR3 sequence reads: CATRVAGAEETQYF. CDR3 DNA sequence: TGTGCCACCAGGGTAGCGGGGGCCGAAGAGACCCAGTACTTC. Full variable domain (outside the CDR3, taken from reference TRBV15 and TRBJ2-5): DAMVIQNPRYQVTQFGKPVTLSCSQTLNHNVMYWYQQKSSQAPKLLFHYYDKDFNNEADTPDNFQSRRPNTSFCFLDIRSPGLGDTAMYLCATRVAGAEETQYFGPGTRLLVL.

V gene TRBV13 combines with J gene TRBJ1-2; a weak D match, TRBD1 (5 bases). CDR3 length equals 17 residues. From germline, CDR1 is PRHDT and CDR2 FYEKMQ (reference sequence). Trimming stripped 0 bases from V and 3 bases from J, with 17 bases between. CDR3 DNA: TGTGCCAGCAGCTTAGGTAACAGTCCGGGACCCTACTATGGCTACACCTTC. Translating it yields CASSLGNSPGPYYGYTF.

Here the CDR3 DNA reads TGTGCCAGCAGCTTAGGGCAGGGGGCATACGAAAAACTGTTTTTT. Encoded protein: CASSLGQGAYEKLFF. V usage is TRBV7-6 and J usage is TRBJ1-4; 8 bases line up with TRBD1. J was trimmed by 8 bases and V by 1 base; bases with no gene match: 6. The CDR3 has 15 amino acids. Per the germline V gene, CDR1 is SGHVS and CDR2 is FNYEAQ. The complete variable domain, with remaining parts taken from reference TRBV7-6 and TRBJ1-4, reads GAGVSQSPRYKVTKRGQDVALRCDPISGHVSLYWYRQALGQGPEFLTYFNYEAQQDKSGLPNDRFSAERPEGSISTLTIQRTEQRDSAMYRCASSLGQGAYEKLFFGSGTQLSVL.

This chain connects TRBV19 to TRBJ1-5; D is perhaps TRBD1 (5 bases). The germline V and J ends were trimmed by 3 bases and 6 bases, with 18 bases remaining between them. The CDR3 is made up of 16 amino acids. CDR1 and CDR2 (germline): LNHDA, SQIVND (reference sequence). CDR3 DNA: TGTGCCAGTAGTATCCCAAACAGGATTCGCGGTCAGCCCCAGCATTTT. The encoded protein is CASSIPNRIRGQPQHF.

This clone was observed a few times. The chain has TRBV5-6 and TRBJ1-2; D gene unclear. Trimming removed 2 bases from V and 4 bases from J, with 18 bases in between. CDR1 is SGHDT and CDR2 is YYEEEE in the germline V gene. The CDR3 is made up of 16 amino acids. CDR3 sequence: CASSFESAILTYGYTF. The CDR3 region has the DNA TGTGCCAGCAGCTTTGAGTCTGCTATTCTAACCTATGGCTACACCTTC.

The genes are TRBV4-1 and TRBJ1-1; 7 bases are shared with TRBD1. The CDR3 totals 18 residues. Germline V gene sequence: CDR1 MGHRA, CDR2 YSYEKL. V was pared by 1 base and J by 0 bases, with 11 bases of the junction left unmatched. The CDR3 nucleotides read TGCGCCAGCAGCCAAGGGGACAGCGGGAGGGCGTTGAACACTGAAGCTTTCTTT. This translates into CASSQGDSGRALNTEAFF.

V and J are TRBV5-6 and TRBJ1-1; D might be TRBD1 (6 bases). V lost 0 bases and J 5 bases, leaving 14 bases between the germline ends. Germline CDR1 and CDR2: SGHDT and YYEEEE. The CDR3 extends over 15 amino acids. CDR3 coding DNA: TGTGCCAGCAGCTTGGAAGGTTACAGGGTAACTGAAGCTTTCTTT. This gives the protein CASSLEGYRVTEAFF.

The chain joins TRBV27 to TRBJ2-5; D remains unclear. The germline V and J ends were trimmed by 3 bases and 4 bases, with 6 bases remaining between them. The length of the CDR3 is 12 residues. Germline lookup yields CDR1 MNHEY and CDR2 SMNVEV (reference sequence). The CDR3 bases are TGTGCCAGCAGTTTCATTGGAGAGACCCAGTACTTC. This encodes CASSFIGETQYF.

This clone was recorded once. The genes are TRBV30 and TRBJ2-1, with D possibly matching TRBD2 (6 bases). Germline V gene lookup returns CDR1 GTSNPN and CDR2 SVGIG (reference sequence). The CDR3 covers 12 residues. Trimming pared 2 bases from V and 8 bases from J, leaving 10 bases between. CDR3 sequence: CAWSSGRHEQFF. CDR3 DNA: TGTGCCTGGAGTTCGGGGAGGCATGAGCAGTTCTTC.

The table lists this clone with a few counts. The gene calls are TRBV6-6 and TRBJ1-1; no reliable D call. V was cut by 6 bases and J by 1 base, with 15 bases left in between. The germline gives CDR1 MNHNY, CDR2 SVGAGI (reference sequence). The CDR3 is made up of 15 amino acids. The CDR3 protein is CASRTRMIGNTEAFF. The CDR3 DNA follows: TGTGCCAGCAGGACAAGAATGATTGGGAACACTGAAGCTTTCTTT.

This clone was detected a few times. This chain links TRBV5-5 with TRBJ1-1; D unclear. The CDR3 consists of 14 residues. V was trimmed by 4 bases and J by 1 base, leaving 11 bases between them. The germline CDR1 and CDR2 sequences are SGHKS and YYEKEE (reference sequence). CDR3 in DNA: TGTGCCAGCAGCACGGCGGACTCGAACACTGAAGCTTTCTTT. Translating it yields CASSTADSNTEAFF. The full variable domain, in which reference TRBV5-5 and TRBJ1-1 provide the parts outside the CDR3, is DAGVTQSPTHLIKTRGQQVTLRCSPISGHKSVSWYQQVLGQGPQFIFQYYEKEERGRGNFPDRFSARQFPNYSSELNVNALLLGDSALYLCASSTADSNTEAFFGQGTRLTVV.

This CDR3 reads CASSLNRQGSQPQHF. The CDR3 nucleotides read TGTGCCAGCAGCCTCAACCGACAGGGTAGTCAGCCCCAGCATTTT. The chain is built from TRBV11-2 and TRBJ1-5, with TRBD1 identical over 7 bases. Trimming at V came to 5 bases and at J to 6 bases, leaving 10 bases not matched to a gene. This CDR3 has 15 residues. Per the germline V gene, CDR1 is SGHAT and CDR2 is FQNNGV.

The CDR3 DNA sequence: TGTGCCAGTCTCGGACAGGGGACTGGGACCCAGTACTTC. Encoded protein: CASLGQGTGTQYF. The genes are TRBV19 and TRBJ2-5; the match to TRBD1 covers 9 bases. The CDR3 has 13 residues. V gave up 8 bases and J gave up 7 bases; unmatched junction bases: 8. CDR1 and CDR2 (germline): LNHDA, SQIVND (reference sequence).

The chain is built from TRBV20-1 and TRBJ2-5, with D unresolved. CDR1 DFQATT and CDR2 SNEGSKA come from the germline V gene (reference sequence). Trimming took off 2 bases at V and 2 bases at J, with 0 bases between the two ends. CDR3 size: 10 residues. The CDR3 here is CSARQETQYF. The CDR3 DNA follows: TGCAGTGCTAGACAAGAGACCCAGTACTTC.

The rearrangement uses TRBV7-9 and TRBJ1-2; no clear D gene. CDR1 and CDR2 from the germline V gene are SEHNR and FQNEAQ (reference sequence). The CDR3 length is 14 residues. V lost 5 bases to trimming and J lost 2 bases, with 12 bases between them. CDR3 in amino acids: CASSPRESNYGYTF. The CDR3 DNA is TGTGCCAGCAGCCCGCGGGAGAGCAACTATGGCTACACCTTC.

This clone turned up a few times. The rearrangement joins TRBV27 to TRBJ2-7, with 7 nucleotides matching TRBD1. CDR3 length: 14 amino acids. Looked up from germline, CDR1 is MNHEY and CDR2 is SMNVEV (reference sequence). J gave up 2 bases and V 5 bases, and 6 bases lay outside the gene matches. The chain's CDR3 is CASSTQQGPYEQYF. The CDR3 bases are TGTGCCAGCAGTACCCAACAGGGGCCCTACGAGCAGTACTTC.